This is a list of T cell receptor beta chains from one sample in a study of beta chain features in type 1 diabetes. Sequenced by immunoSEQ multiplex PCR; TCRdb stores in-frame clones only, minus some. The sample consists of around 400,000 clones, approximately 15% of them appearing once. The sample comprised naive CD4+ T cells from blood. These receptors were taken from a woman aged 18-29 years in good health. Each CDR3 is given with its conserved first and last residue. D genes are given only for firm matches. A clone size is listed for some rows: how often the clone was seen (once, few, many), or a class if it is expanded.

d_call,clone_size,v_call,j_call,cdr3_aa,cdr3_nt
-,-,TRBV18,TRBJ2-5,CASSPPLQETQYF,TGTGCCAGCTCACCACCTCTTCAAGAGACCCAGTACTTC
TRBD2,-,TRBV19,TRBJ2-1,CASSVAGGSYNEQFF,TGTGCCAGTAGTGTAGCGGGAGGCTCCTACAATGAGCAGTTCTTC
TRBD2,-,TRBV6-6,TRBJ2-1,CASSYTSGGYNEQFF,TGTGCCAGCAGTTACACTAGCGGGGGTTACAATGAGCAGTTCTTC
TRBD2,few,TRBV15,TRBJ2-3,CATSRDLADTDTQYF,TGTGCCACCAGCAGAGATCTAGCGGACACAGATACGCAGTATTTT
TRBD2,few,TRBV18,TRBJ2-3,CASSPPSGRITDTQYF,TGTGCCAGCTCACCACCTAGCGGGAGGATCACAGATACGCAGTATTTT
TRBD2,few,TRBV30,TRBJ2-5,CAWTAGVETQYF,TGTGCCTGGACGGCGGGAGTCGAGACCCAGTACTTC
TRBD2,few,TRBV28,TRBJ2-1,CASSLLPSGRVLF,TGTGCCAGCAGTTTATTGCCTAGCGGGAGGGTCCTCTTC
-,-,TRBV19,TRBJ1-2,CASSIRTDYYGYTF,TGTGCCAGTAGTATAAGGACAGACTACTATGGCTACACCTTC
-,few,TRBV30,TRBJ1-4,CAWSPTHFFGEKLFF,TGTGCCTGGAGTCCCACTCACTTCTTCGGTGAAAAACTGTTTTTT
-,-,TRBV9,TRBJ2-5,CASSPGVGVETQYF,TGTGCCAGCAGTCCAGGGGTGGGAGTTGAGACCCAGTACTTC
TRBD1,-,TRBV28,TRBJ2-1,CATRAGTEHNEQFF,TGTGCCACCCGGGCCGGGACAGAACACAATGAGCAGTTCTTC
TRBD1,few,TRBV7-2,TRBJ2-7,CASSGGTGQAYEQYF,TGTGCCAGCAGCGGCGGGACAGGGCAGGCCTACGAGCAGTACTTC
TRBD1,-,TRBV28,TRBJ1-2,CASSLDRVEFTF,TGTGCCAGCAGTCTGGACAGGGTGGAATTCACCTTC
-,-,TRBV2,TRBJ2-7,CASSVEPDSYEQYF,TGTGCCAGCAGTGTAGAACCGGACAGCTACGAGCAGTACTTC
-,-,TRBV30,TRBJ2-5,CAWSVGLPGEETQYF,TGTGCCTGGAGTGTAGGGCTACCCGGGGAGGAGACCCAGTACTTC
TRBD2,-,TRBV5-1,TRBJ2-5,CASSLSSGEETQYF,TGCGCCAGCAGCTTGTCTAGCGGGGAAGAGACCCAGTACTTC
TRBD1,few,TRBV29-1,TRBJ1-1,CSVRDSREFTAFF,TGCAGCGTTCGGGACAGCCGAGAATTCACAGCTTTCTTT
-,few,TRBV20-1,TRBJ2-1,CSAFEDFEQFF,TGCAGTGCTTTCGAGGATTTCGAGCAGTTCTTC
TRBD2,few,TRBV11-2,TRBJ2-2,CASSTPGLDTGELFF,TGTGCCAGCAGCACCCCGGGACTAGACACCGGGGAGCTGTTTTTT
-,few,TRBV28,TRBJ1-2,CASSTTVNGYTF,TGTGCCAGCAGTACGACAGTGAATGGCTACACCTTC
TRBD1,few,TRBV7-9,TRBJ1-1,CASSPRTGGNTEAFF,TGTGCCAGCAGCCCTCGGACAGGGGGCAACACTGAAGCTTTCTTT
-,-,TRBV28,TRBJ2-7,CASSFRGQGSHEQYF,TGTGCCAGCAGTTTTAGGGGCCAGGGGAGCCACGAGCAGTACTTC
-,-,TRBV2,TRBJ2-1,CASSTERYPSYNEQFF,TGTGCCAGCAGTACCGAGAGGTATCCCTCTTACAATGAGCAGTTCTTC
-,few,TRBV28,TRBJ1-2,CASSLADYGYTF,TGTGCCAGCAGTTTAGCGGACTATGGCTACACCTTC
TRBD2,-,TRBV7-8,TRBJ2-1,CASSLDPPSLAAPGNEQFF,TGTGCCAGCAGCTTAGACCCACCCTCTCTAGCGGCCCCTGGGAATGAGCAGTTCTTC
-,-,TRBV11-3,TRBJ1-1,CASSPAPGNTEAFF,TGTGCCAGCAGCCCCGCCCCAGGGAACACTGAAGCTTTCTTT
TRBD1,-,TRBV6-5,TRBJ1-2,CASSYGQGGYGYTF,TGTGCCAGCAGTTACGGACAGGGCGGCTATGGCTACACCTTC
-,-,TRBV2,TRBJ2-1,CASSEDGRSYDEQFF,TGTGCCAGCAGTGAAGACGGGAGATCGTACGATGAGCAGTTCTTC
-,-,TRBV7-8,TRBJ2-3,CASSPGRWTDTQYF,TGTGCCAGCAGCCCCGGTAGATGGACAGATACGCAGTATTTT
TRBD1,-,TRBV30,TRBJ1-1,CAWDRGVPEAFF,TGTGCCTGGGACAGGGGGGTCCCTGAAGCTTTCTTT
-,few,TRBV10-3,TRBJ2-4,CAISEFLGSIQYF,TGTGCCATCAGTGAGTTCTTGGGGAGCATTCAGTACTTC
-,few,TRBV28,TRBJ2-7,CASSPTTTGRYEQYF,TGTGCCAGCAGTCCGACAACGACAGGGAGGTACGAGCAGTACTTC
-,few,TRBV30,TRBJ2-7,CAGMTGPHEQYF,TGCGCCGGGATGACAGGCCCCCACGAGCAGTACTTC
-,few,TRBV29-1,TRBJ1-2,CSVSPRTVFGYTF,TGCAGCGTTTCCCCTCGGACAGTATTTGGCTACACCTTC
TRBD2,few,TRBV19,TRBJ2-1,CASSRAGDWAQEQFF,TGTGCCAGTAGTAGAGCGGGAGACTGGGCCCAAGAGCAGTTCTTC
-,few,TRBV6-1,TRBJ2-7,CASSVLEQYF,TGTGCCAGCAGTGTTCTCGAGCAGTACTTC
TRBD1,few,TRBV5-6,TRBJ1-2,CASSKGQDYYGYTF,TGTGCCAGCAGCAAGGGACAGGACTACTATGGCTACACCTTC
-,few,TRBV29-1,TRBJ1-1,CSVVGARPPEAFF,TGCAGCGTTGTGGGGGCCCGGCCCCCTGAAGCTTTCTTT
TRBD2,-,TRBV5-1,TRBJ2-5,CASSTYSGTSGNRGETQYF,TGCGCCAGCAGTACTTACTCCGGGACTAGCGGGAACCGGGGAGAGACCCAGTACTTC